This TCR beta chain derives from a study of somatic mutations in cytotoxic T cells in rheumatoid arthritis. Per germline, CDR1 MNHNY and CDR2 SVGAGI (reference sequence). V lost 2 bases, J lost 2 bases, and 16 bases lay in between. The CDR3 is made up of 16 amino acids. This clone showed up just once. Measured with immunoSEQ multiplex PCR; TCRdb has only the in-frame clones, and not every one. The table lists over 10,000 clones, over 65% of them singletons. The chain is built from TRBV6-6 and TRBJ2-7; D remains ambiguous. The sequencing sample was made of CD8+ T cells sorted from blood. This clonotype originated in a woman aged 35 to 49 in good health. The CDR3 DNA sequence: TGTGCCAGCAGTTACCCCTCCCAGCGACCTACCTACGAGCAGTACTTC. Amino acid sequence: CASSYPSQRPTYEQYF.